Sequencing of this T cell receptor (beta chain) was carried out in a study of T-cell reconstitution after alpha-beta-depleted transplantation in children. Regarding the study as a whole: Newly made T cells mostly supplied T-cell counts and diversity one year after transplant.

TCRbeta library construction was performed incorporating unique molecular identifiers. From the PCR reads, TCRdb called clonotypes with MiXCR, one entry per CDR3 protein. Of 700,000 to 950,000 distinct CDR3 sequences in the sample, roughly 15% were seen once. The V gene's germline CDR1 is MGHRA and CDR2 YSYEKL. Trimming removed 3 bases from V and 4 bases from J; junction bases left unmatched: 13. The CDR3 is 18 amino acids. This clonotype was counted between two and nine times. The antigen is not known. The receptor was isolated from a male patient between 10 and 17 years old who had a stem cell transplant for acute lymphoblastic leukemia, so the T cells may come from the graft donor. The chain employs TRBV4-1 and TRBJ2-3; 10 bases match TRBD2. The source material was PBMCs, mostly from graft donor cells, sampled 360 days after TCRalphabeta/CD19-depleted stem cell transplant. The CDR3 nucleotides are TGCGCCAGCAGCCACGCGGTGCCTAGCGGGAGTGGCGCAGATACGCAGTATTTT. This gives the protein CASSHAVPSGSGADTQYF.